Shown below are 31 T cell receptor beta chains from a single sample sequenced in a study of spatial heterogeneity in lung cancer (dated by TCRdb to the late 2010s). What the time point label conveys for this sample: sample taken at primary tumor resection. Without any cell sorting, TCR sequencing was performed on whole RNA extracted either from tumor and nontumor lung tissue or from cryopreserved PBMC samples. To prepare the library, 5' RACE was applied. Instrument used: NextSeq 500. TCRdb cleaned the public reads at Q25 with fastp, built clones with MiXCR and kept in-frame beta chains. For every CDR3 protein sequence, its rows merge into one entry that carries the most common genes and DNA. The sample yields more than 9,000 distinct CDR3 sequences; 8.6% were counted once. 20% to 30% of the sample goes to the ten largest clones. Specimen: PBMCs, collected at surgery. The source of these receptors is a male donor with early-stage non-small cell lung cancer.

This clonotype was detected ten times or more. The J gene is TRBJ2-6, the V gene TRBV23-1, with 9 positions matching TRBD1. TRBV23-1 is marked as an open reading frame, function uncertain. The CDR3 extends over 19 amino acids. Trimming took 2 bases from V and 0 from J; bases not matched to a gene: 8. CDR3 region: CASSQPRQGGYSGANVLTF. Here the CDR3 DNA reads TGCGCCAGCAGTCAACCTCGACAGGGGGGATACTCTGGGGCCAACGTCCTGACTTTC.

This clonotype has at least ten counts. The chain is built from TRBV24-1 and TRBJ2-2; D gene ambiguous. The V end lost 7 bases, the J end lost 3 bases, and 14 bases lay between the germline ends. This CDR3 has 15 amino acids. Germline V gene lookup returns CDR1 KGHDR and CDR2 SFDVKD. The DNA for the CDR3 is TGTGCCACCAGCGAGGAAGGGTATGACACCGGGGAGCTGTTTTTT. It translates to CATSEEGYDTGELFF.

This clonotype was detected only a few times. Here the CDR3 reads CAWNLVGNQPQHF. The DNA of the CDR3 is TGTGCCTGGAACTTGGTCGGGAATCAGCCCCAGCATTTT. The J gene is TRBJ1-5, the V gene TRBV30; D unclear. CDR1 and CDR2 from the germline V gene are GTSNPN and SVGIG (reference sequence). V was shortened by 4 bases and J by 4 bases, with 11 bases between the two germline ends. This CDR3 region has 13 residues.

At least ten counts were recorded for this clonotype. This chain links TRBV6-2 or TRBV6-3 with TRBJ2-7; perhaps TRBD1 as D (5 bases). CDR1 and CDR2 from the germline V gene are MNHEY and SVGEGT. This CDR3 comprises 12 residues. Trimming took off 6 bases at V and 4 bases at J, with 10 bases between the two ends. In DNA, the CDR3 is TGTGCCAGCAGGGACACAGTATACGAGCAGTACTTC. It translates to CASRDTVYEQYF.

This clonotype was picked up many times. The CDR3: CASSLDLSAEQYF. CDR3 DNA: TGTGCCAGCAGCTTAGATCTCTCGGCAGAGCAGTACTTC. The chain links TRBV11-2 to TRBJ2-7; D gene ambiguous. Trimming pared 0 bases from V and 7 bases from J, leaving 10 bases between. The length of the CDR3 is 13 residues. Germline V lookup: CDR1 SGHAT, CDR2 FQNNGV.

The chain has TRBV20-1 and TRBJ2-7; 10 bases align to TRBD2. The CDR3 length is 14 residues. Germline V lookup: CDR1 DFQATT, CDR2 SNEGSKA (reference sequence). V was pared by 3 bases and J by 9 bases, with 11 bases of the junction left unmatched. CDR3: CSASRTSGVRGQYF. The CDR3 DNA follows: TGCAGTGCTAGTAGGACTAGCGGTGTACGAGGGCAGTACTTC.

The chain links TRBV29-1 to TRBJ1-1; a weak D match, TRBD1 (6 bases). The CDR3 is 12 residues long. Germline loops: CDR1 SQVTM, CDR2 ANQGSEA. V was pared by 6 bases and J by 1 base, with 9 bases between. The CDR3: CSVGQPNTEAFF. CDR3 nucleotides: TGCAGCGTCGGACAGCCGAACACTGAAGCTTTCTTT.

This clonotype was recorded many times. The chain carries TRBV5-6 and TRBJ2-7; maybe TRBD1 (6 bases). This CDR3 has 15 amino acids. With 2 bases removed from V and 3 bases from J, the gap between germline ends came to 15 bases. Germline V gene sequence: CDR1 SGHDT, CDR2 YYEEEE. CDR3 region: CASSLQGQGGYEQYF. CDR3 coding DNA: TGTGCCAGCAGCTTACAGGGACAAGGGGGCTACGAGCAGTACTTC.

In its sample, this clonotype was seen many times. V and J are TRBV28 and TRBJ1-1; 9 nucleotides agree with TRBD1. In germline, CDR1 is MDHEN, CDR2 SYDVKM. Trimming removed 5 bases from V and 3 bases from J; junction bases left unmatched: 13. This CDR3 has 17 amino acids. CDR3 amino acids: CASSINRGLVVDTEAFF. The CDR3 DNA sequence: TGTGCCAGCAGTATAAACAGGGGGCTGGTAGTGGACACTGAAGCTTTCTTT.

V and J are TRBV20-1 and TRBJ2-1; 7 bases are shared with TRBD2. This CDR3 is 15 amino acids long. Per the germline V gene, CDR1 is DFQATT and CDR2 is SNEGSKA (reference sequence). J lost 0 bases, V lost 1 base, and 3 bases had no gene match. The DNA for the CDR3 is TGCAGTGCTAGAGGGCCGGGGGGCTCCTACAATGAGCAGTTCTTC. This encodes CSARGPGGSYNEQFF.

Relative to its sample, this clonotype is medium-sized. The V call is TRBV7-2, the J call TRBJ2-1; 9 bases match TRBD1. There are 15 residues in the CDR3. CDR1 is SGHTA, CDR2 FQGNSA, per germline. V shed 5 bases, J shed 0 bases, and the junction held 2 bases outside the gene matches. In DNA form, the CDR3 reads TGTGCCAGCAGCGGGGGACAGGGCTCCTACAATGAGCAGTTCTTC. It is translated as CASSGGQGSYNEQFF.

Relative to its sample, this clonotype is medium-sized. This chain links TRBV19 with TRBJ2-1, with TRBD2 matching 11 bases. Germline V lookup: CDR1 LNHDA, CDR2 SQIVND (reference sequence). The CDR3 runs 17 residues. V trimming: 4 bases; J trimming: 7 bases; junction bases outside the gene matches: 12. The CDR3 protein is CASSKTESSGGANEQFF. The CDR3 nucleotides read TGTGCCAGTAGTAAGACAGAGAGTAGCGGGGGGGCTAATGAGCAGTTCTTC.

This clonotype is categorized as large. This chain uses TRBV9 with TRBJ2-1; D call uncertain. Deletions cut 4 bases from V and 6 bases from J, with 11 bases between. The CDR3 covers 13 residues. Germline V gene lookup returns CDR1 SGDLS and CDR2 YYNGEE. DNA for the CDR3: TGTGCCAGCAGCCCCAGTACGTCCAATGAGCAGTTCTTC. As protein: CASSPSTSNEQFF.

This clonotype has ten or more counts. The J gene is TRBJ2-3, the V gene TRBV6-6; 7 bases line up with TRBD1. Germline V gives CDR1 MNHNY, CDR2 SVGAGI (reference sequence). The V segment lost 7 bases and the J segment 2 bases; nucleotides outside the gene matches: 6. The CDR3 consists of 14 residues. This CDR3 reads CASTKQGDTDTQYF. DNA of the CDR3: TGTGCCAGCACAAAGCAGGGGGACACAGATACGCAGTATTTT.

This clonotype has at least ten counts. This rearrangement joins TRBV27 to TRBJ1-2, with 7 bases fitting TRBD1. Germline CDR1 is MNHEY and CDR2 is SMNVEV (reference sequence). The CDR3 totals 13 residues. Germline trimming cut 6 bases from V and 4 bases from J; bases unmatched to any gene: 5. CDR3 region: CASSLGQSYGYTF. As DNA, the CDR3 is TGTGCCAGCAGCCTGGGACAGAGCTATGGCTACACCTTC.

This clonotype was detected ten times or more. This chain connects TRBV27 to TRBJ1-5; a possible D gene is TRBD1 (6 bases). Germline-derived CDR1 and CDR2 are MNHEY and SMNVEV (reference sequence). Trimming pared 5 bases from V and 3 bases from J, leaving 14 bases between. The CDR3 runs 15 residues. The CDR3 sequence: CASSPWGQNNQPQHF. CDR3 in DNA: TGTGCCAGCAGTCCATGGGGACAAAACAATCAGCCCCAGCATTTT.

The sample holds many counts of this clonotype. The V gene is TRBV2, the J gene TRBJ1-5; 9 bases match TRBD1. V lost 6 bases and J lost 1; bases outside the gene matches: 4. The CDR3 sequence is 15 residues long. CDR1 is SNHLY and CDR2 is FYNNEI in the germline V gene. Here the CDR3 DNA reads TGTGCCAGCAGACGACAGGGGGGGAGCAATCAGCCCCAGCATTTT. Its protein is CASRRQGGSNQPQHF.

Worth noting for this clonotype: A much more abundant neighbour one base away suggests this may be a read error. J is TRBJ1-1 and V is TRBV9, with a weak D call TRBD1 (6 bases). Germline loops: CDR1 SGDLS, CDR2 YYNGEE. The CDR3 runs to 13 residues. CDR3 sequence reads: CASTPWGASEVFF. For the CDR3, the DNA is TGTGCCAGCACCCCTTGGGGGGCCTCTGAAGTTTTCTTT.

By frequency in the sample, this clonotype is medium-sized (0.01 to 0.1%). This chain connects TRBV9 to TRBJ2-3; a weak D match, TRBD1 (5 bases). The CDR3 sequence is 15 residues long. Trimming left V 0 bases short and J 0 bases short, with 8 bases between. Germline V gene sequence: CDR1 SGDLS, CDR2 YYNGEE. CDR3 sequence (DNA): TGTGCCAGCAGCGTAGGGGGCTCTAGCACAGATACGCAGTATTTT. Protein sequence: CASSVGGSSTDTQYF.

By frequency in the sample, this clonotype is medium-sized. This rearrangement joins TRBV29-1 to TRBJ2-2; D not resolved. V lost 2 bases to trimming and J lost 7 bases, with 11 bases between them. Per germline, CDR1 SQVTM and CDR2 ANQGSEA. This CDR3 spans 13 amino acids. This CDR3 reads CSVEKGWVGELFF. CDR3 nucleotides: TGCAGCGTTGAAAAGGGATGGGTCGGGGAGCTGTTTTTT.

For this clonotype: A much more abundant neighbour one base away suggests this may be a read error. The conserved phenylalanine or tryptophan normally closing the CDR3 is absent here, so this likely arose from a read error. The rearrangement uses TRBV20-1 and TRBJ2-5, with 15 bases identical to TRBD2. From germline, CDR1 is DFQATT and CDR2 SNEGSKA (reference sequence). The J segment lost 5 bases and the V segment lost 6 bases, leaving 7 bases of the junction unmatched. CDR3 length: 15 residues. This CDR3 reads CSAWTSGGARETQYI. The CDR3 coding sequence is TGCAGTGCATGGACTAGCGGGGGGGCGAGGGAGACCCAGTACATC.

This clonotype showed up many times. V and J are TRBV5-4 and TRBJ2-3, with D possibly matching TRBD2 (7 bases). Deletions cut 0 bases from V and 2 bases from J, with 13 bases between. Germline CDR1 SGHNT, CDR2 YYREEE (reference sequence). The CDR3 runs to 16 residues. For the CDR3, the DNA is TGTGCCAGCAGCTTGGCCCGGGGGGCCAACACAGATACGCAGTATTTT. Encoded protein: CASSLARGANTDTQYF.

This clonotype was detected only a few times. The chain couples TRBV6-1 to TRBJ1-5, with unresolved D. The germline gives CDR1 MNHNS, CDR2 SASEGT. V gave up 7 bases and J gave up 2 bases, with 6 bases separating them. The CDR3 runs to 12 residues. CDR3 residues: CASKEGNQPQHF. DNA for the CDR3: TGTGCCAGCAAGGAAGGCAATCAGCCCCAGCATTTT.

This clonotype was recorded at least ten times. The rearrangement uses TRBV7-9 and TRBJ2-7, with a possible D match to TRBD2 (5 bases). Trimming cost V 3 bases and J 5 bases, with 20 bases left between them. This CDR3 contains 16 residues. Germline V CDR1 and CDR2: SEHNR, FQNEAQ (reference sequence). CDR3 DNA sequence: TGTGCCAGCAGCTTTTGGTTGGACTCCTACCGTGACGAGCAGTACTTC. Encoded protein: CASSFWLDSYRDEQYF.

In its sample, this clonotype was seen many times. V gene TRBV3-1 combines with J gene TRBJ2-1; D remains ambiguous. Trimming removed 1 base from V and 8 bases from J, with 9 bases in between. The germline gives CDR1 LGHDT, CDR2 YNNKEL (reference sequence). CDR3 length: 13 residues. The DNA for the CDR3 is TGTGCCAGCAGCCAAGCTCGACGGGATGAGCAGTTCTTC. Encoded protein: CASSQARRDEQFF.

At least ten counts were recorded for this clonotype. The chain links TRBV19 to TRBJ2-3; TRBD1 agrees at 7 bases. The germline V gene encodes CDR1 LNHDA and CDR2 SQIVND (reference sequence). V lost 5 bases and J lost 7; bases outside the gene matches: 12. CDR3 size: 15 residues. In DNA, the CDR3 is TGTGCCAGTAGTTCTTACCGGGACAGACGAAATACGCAGTATTTT. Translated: CASSSYRDRRNTQYF.

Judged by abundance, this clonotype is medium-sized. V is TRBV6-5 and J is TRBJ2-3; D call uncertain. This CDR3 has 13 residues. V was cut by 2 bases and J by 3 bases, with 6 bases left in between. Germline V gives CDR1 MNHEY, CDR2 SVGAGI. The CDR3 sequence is CASSYLQTDTQYF. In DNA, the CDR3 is TGTGCCAGCAGTTACCTGCAGACAGATACGCAGTATTTT.

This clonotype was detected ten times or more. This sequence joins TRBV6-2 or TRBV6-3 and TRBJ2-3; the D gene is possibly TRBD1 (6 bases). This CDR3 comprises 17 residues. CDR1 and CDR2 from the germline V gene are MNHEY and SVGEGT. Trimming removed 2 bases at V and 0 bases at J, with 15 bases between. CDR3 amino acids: CASSYLGQPVSTDTQYF. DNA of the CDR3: TGTGCCAGCAGTTACCTCGGACAGCCAGTAAGCACAGATACGCAGTATTTT.

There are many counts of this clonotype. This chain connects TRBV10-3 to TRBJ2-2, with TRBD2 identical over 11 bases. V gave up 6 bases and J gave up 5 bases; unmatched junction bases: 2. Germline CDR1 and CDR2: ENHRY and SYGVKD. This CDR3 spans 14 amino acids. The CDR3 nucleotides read TGTGCCATCAGGGGACTAGCGGTGACCGGGGAGCTGTTTTTT. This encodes CAIRGLAVTGELFF.

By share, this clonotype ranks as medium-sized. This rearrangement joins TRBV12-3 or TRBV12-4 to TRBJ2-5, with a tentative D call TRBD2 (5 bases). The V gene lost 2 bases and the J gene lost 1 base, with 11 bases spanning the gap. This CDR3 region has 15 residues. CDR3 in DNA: TGTGCCAGCAGTTTACGGGCTAGCAGCCAAGAGACCCAGTACTTC. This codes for CASSLRASSQETQYF.

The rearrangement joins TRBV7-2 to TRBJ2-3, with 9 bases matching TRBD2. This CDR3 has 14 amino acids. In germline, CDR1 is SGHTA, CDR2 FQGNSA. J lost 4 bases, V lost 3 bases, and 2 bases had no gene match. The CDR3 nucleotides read TGTGCCAGCAGCTTTGCGGGGGGGCCAGATACGCAGTATTTT. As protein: CASSFAGGPDTQYF. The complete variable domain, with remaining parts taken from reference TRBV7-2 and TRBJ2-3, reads GAGVSQSPSNKVTEKGKDVELRCDPISGHTALYWYRQSLGQGLEFLIYFQGNSAPDKSGLPSDRFSAERTGGSVSTLTIQRTQQEDSAVYLCASSFAGGPDTQYFGPGTRLTVL.